This passage covers 22 T cell receptor beta chains from one sample sequenced in a study of T cell changes during pregnancy in multiple sclerosis (dated by TCRdb to between 2018 and 2021). Libraries were constructed by the immunoSEQ multiplex PCR assay. The source is immuneACCESS, and TCRdb retained only in-frame sequences with V and J called. Part of the clones is not carried over; for the studies checked, unresolved V genes explain less than half of this, and the remainder is unexplained. Counted in this sample were about 57,000 clones; under 95% of them appeared once. 3% to 4.5% of the sample comes from the top ten. The sequenced sample was peripheral blood, obtained after pregnancy. These receptors came from a female donor in good health, enrolled as a control in a pregnancy study.

The chain carries TRBV19 and TRBJ2-1; 8 bases line up with TRBD1. The CDR3 is made up of 13 amino acids. Germline V CDR1 and CDR2: LNHDA, SQIVND (reference sequence). The trim removed 7 bases at V and 9 bases at J, leaving 8 bases unmatched. The CDR3 is CASTQGQVGEQFF. In nucleotides, the CDR3 is TGTGCCAGTACCCAGGGACAGGTAGGTGAGCAGTTCTTC.

V is TRBV7-9 and J is TRBJ2-4; TRBD1 aligns across 8 bases. The CDR3 extends over 15 amino acids. Germline V gene data show CDR1 as SEHNR and CDR2 as FQNEAQ (reference sequence). V lost 2 bases to trimming and J lost 1 base; unmatched junction nucleotides: 1. CDR3 sequence (DNA): TGTGCCAGCAGCTTAACAGGGGGGGCCAAAAACATTCAGTACTTC. Translation gives CASSLTGGAKNIQYF.

The gene calls are TRBV4-3 and TRBJ1-1, with D uncertain. V shed 0 bases and J shed 1 base, with 18 bases lying between them. CDR3 length: 18 amino acids. The germline V gene has CDR1 LGHNA and CDR2 YSLEER. The chain's CDR3 is CASSQEGGLGLGNTEAFF. The CDR3 DNA follows: TGCGCCAGCAGCCAAGAAGGCGGACTGGGTCTGGGGAACACTGAAGCTTTCTTT.

J is TRBJ2-7 and V is TRBV6-1; tentative D call: TRBD2 (5 bases). V dropped 0 bases and J dropped 5 bases, with 14 bases sitting between them. The length of the CDR3 is 15 residues. Looked up from germline, CDR1 is MNHNS and CDR2 is SASEGT. The CDR3 loop is CASSEAGEGTDEQYF. The DNA for the CDR3 is TGTGCCAGCAGTGAAGCGGGAGAAGGTACAGACGAGCAGTACTTC.

V and J are TRBV30 and TRBJ2-1; 7 nucleotides line up with TRBD1. The J segment lost 8 bases and the V segment lost 4 bases, leaving 11 bases of the junction unmatched. Germline-derived CDR1 and CDR2 are GTSNPN and SVGIG (reference sequence). This CDR3 has 14 residues. CDR3 DNA sequence: TGTGCCTGGACCAAGAAGGGGGCAGTTGATGAGCAGTTCTTC. It translates to CAWTKKGAVDEQFF. The whole variable domain, filled in from reference TRBV30 and TRBJ2-1, reads SQTIHQWPATLVQPVGSPLSLECTVEGTSNPNLYWYRQAAGRGLQLLFYSVGIGQISSEVPQNLSASRPQDRQFILSSKKLLLSDSGFYLCAWTKKGAVDEQFFGPGTRLTVL.

The V call is TRBV29-1, the J call TRBJ2-7; 10 nucleotides align to TRBD2. J was trimmed by 7 bases and V by 6 bases; bases with no gene match: 12. The V gene's germline CDR1 is SQVTM and CDR2 ANQGSEA. The CDR3 length is 14 residues. In DNA, the CDR3 is TGCAGCGTCAAACGGACTAGCGGACCTGGGGAGCAGTACTTC. Its protein product is CSVKRTSGPGEQYF.

This rearrangement joins TRBV6-4 to TRBJ2-1; perhaps TRBD2 as D (5 bases). CDR1 and CDR2 from the germline V gene are MRHNA and SNTAGT. Deletions cut 6 bases from V and 4 bases from J, with 16 bases between. The CDR3 is made up of 15 amino acids. CDR3 DNA sequence: TGTGCCAGCAGCGCCTCTCGGGGTACTTACAATGAGCAGTTCTTC. It codes for CASSASRGTYNEQFF.

The chain recombines TRBV7-8 with TRBJ1-5; no definite D call. V lost 5 bases and J 7 bases, leaving 18 bases between the germline ends. CDR3 size: 15 residues. Germline V gives CDR1 SGHVS, CDR2 FQNEAQ. CDR3 sequence: CASSLFQDGRQPQHF. The CDR3 coding sequence is TGTGCCAGCAGCCTATTTCAGGACGGGAGGCAGCCCCAGCATTTT. The variable domain in full, completed from reference TRBV7-8 and TRBJ1-5, reads GAGVSQSPRYKVAKRGQDVALRCDPISGHVSLFWYQQALGQGPEFLTYFQNEAQLDKSGLPSDRFFAERPEGSVSTLKIQRTQQEDSAVYLCASSLFQDGRQPQHFGDGTRLSIL.

The chain is built from TRBV2 and TRBJ2-5, with D unclear. V dropped 3 bases and J dropped 4 bases, with 6 bases sitting between them. The germline V gene encodes CDR1 SNHLY and CDR2 FYNNEI. CDR3 length equals 12 residues. CDR3 coding DNA: TGTGCCAGCAGTGATTCGTCAGAGACCCAGTACTTC. Its translation is CASSDSSETQYF.

This clone was counted only a few times. The chain uses TRBV7-9 and TRBJ1-5; TRBD1 matches 10 bases. Germline CDR1 reads SEHNR; CDR2 reads FQNEAQ (reference sequence). The CDR3 runs to 15 residues. The V gene end was trimmed by 6 bases and the J gene end by 2 bases; junction bases not matched to a gene: 4. This CDR3 is CASSRGTGGNQPQHF. The CDR3 DNA is TGTGCCAGCAGTCGCGGGACAGGGGGCAATCAGCCCCAGCATTTT.

The CDR3 here is CASSVAGAYEQYF. For the CDR3, the DNA is TGTGCCAGCTCAGTAGCGGGTGCCTACGAGCAGTACTTC. This chain links TRBV18 with TRBJ2-7; TRBD2 aligns across 7 bases. After removal of 5 bases from V and 2 bases from J, the junction contained 3 bases not matched to a gene. This CDR3 contains 13 residues. Germline V gene lookup returns CDR1 KGHSH and CDR2 LQKENI.

The rearrangement joins TRBV6-6 to TRBJ2-1; D is perhaps TRBD1 (6 bases). Germline V CDR1 and CDR2: MNHNY, SVGAGI (reference sequence). The CDR3 totals 15 residues. Trimming removed 5 bases at V and 12 bases at J, with 23 bases between. CDR3: CASSPLKGQRTGQFF. CDR3 sequence (DNA): TGTGCCAGCAGTCCGCTGAAGGGACAACGGACCGGGCAGTTCTTC.

The genes are TRBV7-9 and TRBJ2-2; tentative D call: TRBD2 (5 bases). Germline V gene data show CDR1 as SEHNR and CDR2 as FQNEAQ (reference sequence). V dropped 6 bases and J dropped 7 bases, with 21 bases sitting between them. The length of the CDR3 is 16 residues. CDR3 nucleotide sequence: TGTGCCAGCAGACCCCCTCTCTGGGCGGGTGGCGGGGAGCTGTTTTTT. Protein product: CASRPPLWAGGGELFF.

The rearrangement joins TRBV5-5 to TRBJ2-1; TRBD2 aligns across 9 bases. The CDR3 has 16 residues. Germline V gene lookup returns CDR1 SGHKS and CDR2 YYEKEE (reference sequence). After removal of 4 bases from V and 3 bases from J, the junction contained 8 bases not matched to a gene. CDR3 residues: CASSTPGTSSYNEQFF. CDR3 in DNA: TGTGCCAGCAGCACACCCGGGACTAGCAGCTACAATGAGCAGTTCTTC.

The chain uses TRBV5-1 and TRBJ1-5; possible D gene TRBD1, 6 bases. The CDR3 runs to 14 residues. Trimming pared 3 bases from V and 4 bases from J, leaving 11 bases between. Germline CDR1 is SGHRS and CDR2 is YFSETQ. The CDR3 loop is CASSSGQMNQPQHF. The CDR3 DNA sequence: TGCGCCAGCAGCTCCGGACAGATGAATCAGCCCCAGCATTTT.

The chain uses TRBV30 and TRBJ2-3; D might be TRBD1 (6 bases). CDR3 length equals 18 residues. V lost 0 bases, J lost 0 bases, and 19 bases lay in between. The germline V gene has CDR1 GTSNPN and CDR2 SVGIG (reference sequence). The chain's CDR3 is CAWSVRGGPGASTDTQYF. The CDR3 region has the DNA TGTGCCTGGAGTGTACGTGGGGGACCAGGGGCCAGCACAGATACGCAGTATTTT.

The DNA of the CDR3 is TGTGCCAGCAGTCCGGCCGGGACAGAGTCCTACAATGAGCAGTTCTTC. The encoded protein is CASSPAGTESYNEQFF. The gene calls are TRBV28 and TRBJ2-1; 7 bases align to TRBD1. Trimming cost V 5 bases and J 1 base; bases outside gene matches: 8. The CDR3 length is 16 residues. CDR1 is MDHEN, CDR2 SYDVKM, per germline.

The chain uses TRBV7-2 and TRBJ2-3, with D perhaps matching TRBD1 (5 bases). Germline V gives CDR1 SGHTA, CDR2 FQGNSA. V lost 1 base to trimming and J lost 0 bases, with 11 bases between them. The CDR3 is 16 residues long. CDR3 sequence: CASSLDQGRSTDTQYF. In DNA, the CDR3 is TGTGCCAGCAGCTTAGATCAGGGAAGGAGCACAGATACGCAGTATTTT.

CDR3 sequence reads: CASSPLGGSINEKLFF. CDR3 sequence (DNA): TGTGCCAGCAGCCCCCTAGGGGGATCTATTAATGAAAAACTGTTTTTT. The chain recombines TRBV11-2 with TRBJ1-4; possibly TRBD1 for D (6 bases). Per germline, CDR1 SGHAT and CDR2 FQNNGV. CDR3 length equals 16 residues. V was pared by 5 bases and J by 4 bases, with 17 bases between.

V gene TRBV5-4 combines with J gene TRBJ1-6; weak D call: TRBD1 (6 bases). The CDR3 contains 15 residues. The V gene's germline CDR1 is SGHNT and CDR2 YYREEE (reference sequence). The germline V and J ends were trimmed by 3 bases and 10 bases, with 17 bases remaining between them. The CDR3 reads CASSSRTVGKSPLHF. The DNA for the CDR3 is TGTGCCAGCAGCTCGAGGACAGTAGGAAAGTCACCCCTCCACTTT.

The genes are TRBV9 and TRBJ2-7, with D possibly matching TRBD1 (8 bases). Germline assignment: CDR1 SGDLS and CDR2 YYNGEE. V was trimmed by 3 bases and J by 8 bases, leaving 15 bases between them. There are 13 residues in the CDR3. CDR3 DNA sequence: TGTGCCAGCAGCGCTGGGGGGGACAGGCAGCAGTACTTC. As protein: CASSAGGDRQQYF.

This chain links TRBV7-3 with TRBJ2-7, with 9 bases identical to TRBD2. CDR3 length: 15 residues. V was pared by 2 bases and J by 3 bases, with 5 bases of the junction left unmatched. Germline V gene lookup returns CDR1 SGHTA and CDR2 FQGTGA. CDR3 protein: CASSLAGGPIYEQYF. CDR3 coding DNA: TGTGCCAGCAGCTTAGCGGGAGGGCCTATCTACGAGCAGTACTTC.